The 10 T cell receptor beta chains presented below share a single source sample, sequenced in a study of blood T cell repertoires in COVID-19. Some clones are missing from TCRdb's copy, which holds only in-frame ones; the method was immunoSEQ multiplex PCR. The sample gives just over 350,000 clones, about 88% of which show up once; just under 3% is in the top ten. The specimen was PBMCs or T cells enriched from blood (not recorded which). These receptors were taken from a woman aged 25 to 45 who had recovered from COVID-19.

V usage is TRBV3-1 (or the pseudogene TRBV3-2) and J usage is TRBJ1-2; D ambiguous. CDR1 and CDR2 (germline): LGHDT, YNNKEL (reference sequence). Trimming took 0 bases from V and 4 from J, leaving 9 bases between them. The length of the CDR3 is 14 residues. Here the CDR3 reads CASSQDLSLYGYTF. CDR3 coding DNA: TGTGCCAGCAGCCAAGATCTGAGCCTCTATGGCTACACCTTC.

CDR3 bases: TGCGCCAGCAGTGAGTCGAAAAAGGGGGCGGGCTATGGCTACACCTTC. This translates into CASSESKKGAGYGYTF. The chain couples TRBV10-2 to TRBJ1-2; TRBD1 agrees at 7 bases. Germline CDR1 is WSHSY and CDR2 is SAAADI. V lost 0 bases to trimming and J lost 4 bases; unmatched junction nucleotides: 8. The CDR3 is 16 residues long.

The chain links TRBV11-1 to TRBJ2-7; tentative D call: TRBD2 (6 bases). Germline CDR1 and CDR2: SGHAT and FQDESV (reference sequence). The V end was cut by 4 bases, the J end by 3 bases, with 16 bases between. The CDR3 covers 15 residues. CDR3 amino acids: CASSWGVSPSYEQYF. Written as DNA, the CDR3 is TGTGCCAGCAGCTGGGGGGTGTCACCGAGCTACGAGCAGTACTTC.

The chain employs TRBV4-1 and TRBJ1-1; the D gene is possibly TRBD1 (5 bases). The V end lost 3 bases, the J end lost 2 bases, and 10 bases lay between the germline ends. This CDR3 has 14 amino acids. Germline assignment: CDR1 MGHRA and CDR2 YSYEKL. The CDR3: CASSHTTGNTEAFF. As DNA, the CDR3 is TGCGCCAGCAGCCACACTACAGGAAACACTGAAGCTTTCTTT.

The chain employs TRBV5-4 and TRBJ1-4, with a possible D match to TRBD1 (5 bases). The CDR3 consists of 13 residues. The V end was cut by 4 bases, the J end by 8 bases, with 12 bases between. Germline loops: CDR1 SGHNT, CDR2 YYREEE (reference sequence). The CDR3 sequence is CASSPGLEEKLFF. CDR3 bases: TGTGCCAGCAGCCCGGGACTGGAAGAAAAACTGTTTTTT.

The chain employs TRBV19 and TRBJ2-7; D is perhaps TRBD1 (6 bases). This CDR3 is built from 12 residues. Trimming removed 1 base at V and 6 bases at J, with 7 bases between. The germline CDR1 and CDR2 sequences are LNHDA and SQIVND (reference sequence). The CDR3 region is CASSIGQAEQYF. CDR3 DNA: TGTGCCAGTAGTATAGGACAGGCCGAGCAGTACTTC. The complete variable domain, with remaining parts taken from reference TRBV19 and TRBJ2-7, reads DGGITQSPKYLFRKEGQNVTLSCEQNLNHDAMYWYRQDPGQGLRLIYYSQIVNDFQKGDIAEGYSVSREKKESFPLTVTSAQKNPTAFYLCASSIGQAEQYFGPGTRLTVT.

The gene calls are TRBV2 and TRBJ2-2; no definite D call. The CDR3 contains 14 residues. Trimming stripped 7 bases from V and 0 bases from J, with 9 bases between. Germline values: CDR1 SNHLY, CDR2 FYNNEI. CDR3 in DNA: TGTGCCAGCATATATCGGTCGAACACCGGGGAGCTGTTTTTT. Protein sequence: CASIYRSNTGELFF.

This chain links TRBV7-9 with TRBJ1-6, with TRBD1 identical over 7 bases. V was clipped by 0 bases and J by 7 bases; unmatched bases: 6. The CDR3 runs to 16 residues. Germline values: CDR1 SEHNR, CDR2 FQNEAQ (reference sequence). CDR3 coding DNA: TGTGCCAGCAGCTTAGCCGCGGGACAGCCCAATTCACCCCTCCACTTT. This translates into CASSLAAGQPNSPLHF.

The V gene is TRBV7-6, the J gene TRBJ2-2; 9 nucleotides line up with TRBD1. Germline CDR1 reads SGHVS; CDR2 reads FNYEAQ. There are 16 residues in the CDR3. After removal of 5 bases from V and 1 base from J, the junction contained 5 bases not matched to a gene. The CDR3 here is CASSPGQGLNTGELFF. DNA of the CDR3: TGTGCCAGCAGCCCGGGACAGGGTCTGAACACCGGGGAGCTGTTTTTT.

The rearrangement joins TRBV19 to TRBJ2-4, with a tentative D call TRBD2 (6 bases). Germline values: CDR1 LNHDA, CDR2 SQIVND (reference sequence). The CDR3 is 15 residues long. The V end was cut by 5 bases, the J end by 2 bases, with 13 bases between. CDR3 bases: TGTGCCAGTAGTGGAGGGATTATACCCAAAAACATTCAGTACTTC. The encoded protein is CASSGGIIPKNIQYF.